The sequence of this T cell receptor (beta chain) was determined in a study of blood T cell repertoires in COVID-19. Original processing notes: Nucleated cell number was recorded as an estimate derived from reference gene primer amplification. Sequencing was performed with immunoSEQ multiplex PCR; in TCRdb, only in-frame clones are kept and a portion is missing. The V and J calls and clone size come from that table; D and trimming were worked out from the DNA. The sample has a few hundred thousand clones; roughly 89% are singletons. In germline, CDR1 is LNHDA, CDR2 SQIVND (reference sequence). After removal of 2 bases from V and 8 bases from J, the junction contained 5 bases not matched to a gene. The CDR3 covers 14 residues.

V is TRBV19 and J is TRBJ2-1; 8 nucleotides align to TRBD2. The clonotype comes from a man younger than 45 who had been exposed to COVID-19. The sequenced sample consisted of PBMCs or T cells enriched from blood (not recorded which). DNA of the CDR3: TGTGCCAGTAGTATAACCGGGGGGGCATATGAGCAGTTCTTC. Translating it yields CASSITGGAYEQFF.